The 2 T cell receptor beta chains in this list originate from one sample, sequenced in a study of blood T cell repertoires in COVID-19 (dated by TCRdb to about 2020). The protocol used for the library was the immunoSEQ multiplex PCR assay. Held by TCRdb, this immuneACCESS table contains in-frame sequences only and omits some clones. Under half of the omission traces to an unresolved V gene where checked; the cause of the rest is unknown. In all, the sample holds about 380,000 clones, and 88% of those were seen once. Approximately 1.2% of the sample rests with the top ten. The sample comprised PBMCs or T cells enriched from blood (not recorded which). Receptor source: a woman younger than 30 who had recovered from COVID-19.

The CDR3 DNA reads TGCAGTGCCCCAGGGGGAAGTGAGCAGTTCTTC. Its translation: CSAPGGSEQFF. This chain links TRBV20-1 with TRBJ2-1, with 7 bases that match TRBD1. After removal of 6 bases from V and 9 bases from J, the junction contained 5 bases not matched to a gene. CDR1 and CDR2 (germline): DFQATT, SNEGSKA (reference sequence). The CDR3 loop spans 11 amino acids.

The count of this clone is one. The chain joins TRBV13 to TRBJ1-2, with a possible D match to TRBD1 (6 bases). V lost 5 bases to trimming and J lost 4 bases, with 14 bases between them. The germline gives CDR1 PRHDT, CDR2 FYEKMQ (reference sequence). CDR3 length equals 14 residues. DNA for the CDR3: TGTGCCAGCAGCCACGAGGACAGTGGCTATGGCTACACCTTC. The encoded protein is CASSHEDSGYGYTF.